A selection of T cell receptor beta chains follows, all from one sample in a study of OX40 agonist ivuxolimab in advanced cancers. TCRdb's copy holds only in-frame clones and misses some; the assay was immunoSEQ multiplex PCR. The sample lists approximately 49,000 clones; 81% were seen once. Material: CD4+ or CD8+ T cells sorted from blood, obtained in a trial of the OX40 agonist ivuxolimab. The receptors here all came from an adult with an advanced solid tumor such as melanoma, head and neck, liver or kidney cancer. Each CDR3 is given with its conserved first and last residue. The D gene is left open where the match is weak. The size entry is marked missing in some rows and otherwise reads once, few, many or a size class.

d_gene	v_gene	j_gene	abundance	CDR3nt	CDR3aa
NA	TRBV9	TRBJ2-3	NA	TGTGCCAGCAGCGTAGGGGACATCGAAGATACGCAGTATTTT	CASSVGDIEDTQYF
NA	TRBV15	TRBJ2-3	NA	TGTGCCACCAGCACCTCGTCATCGGGAGCCCCAGAAGATACGCAGTATTTT	CATSTSSSGAPEDTQYF
NA	TRBV7-9	TRBJ2-5	medium-sized	TGTGCCAGCAGCTTACTAGTACAAGAGACCCAGTACTTC	CASSLLVQETQYF
NA	TRBV4-1	TRBJ1-5	NA	TGCGCCAGCAGCCAAGATAGGGCAGGGGCTCAGCCCCAGCATTTT	CASSQDRAGAQPQHF
NA	TRBV27	TRBJ1-6	NA	TGTGCCAGCAGTTTATCAGTAGCGGGGGGCGGTTCACCCCTCCACTTT	CASSLSVAGGGSPLHF
TRBD2	TRBV29-1	TRBJ2-1	NA	TGCAGCGTTTCCGGGACTAGTCCCAATGAGCAGTTCTTC	CSVSGTSPNEQFF
NA	TRBV10-3	TRBJ1-1	NA	TGTGCCATCAGTGAGCCGCGGGGGGCGGGAGAAGCTTTCTTT	CAISEPRGAGEAFF
NA	TRBV30	TRBJ2-3	NA	TGTGCCTGGAGTGTATTGAGCGGGTCAGATACGCAGTATTTT	CAWSVLSGSDTQYF
NA	TRBV11-2	TRBJ1-2	few	TGTGCCAGCAGCTTAGAGAGTTTTAGCTATGGCTACACCTTC	CASSLESFSYGYTF
NA	TRBV7-4	TRBJ1-5	NA	TGTGCCAGCAGCTTAGAGGCATATAGCAATCAGCCCCAGCATTTT	CASSLEAYSNQPQHF
NA	TRBV18	TRBJ1-5	NA	TGTGCCAGCTCGTCGGGACGGTTAGAACAGCCCCAGCATTTT	CASSSGRLEQPQHF
NA	TRBV5-1	TRBJ1-1	NA	TGCGCCAGCAGATCTGAAACAACGAACACTGAAGCTTTCTTT	CASRSETTNTEAFF
NA	TRBV7-9	TRBJ1-1	NA	TGTGCCAGCAGCTTTGTAGGGACATACACTGAAGCTTTCTTT	CASSFVGTYTEAFF
TRBD1	TRBV2	TRBJ1-1	NA	TGTGCCAGCACTGACGGACAGGGCACTGAAGCTTTCTTT	CASTDGQGTEAFF
TRBD1	TRBV9	TRBJ2-3	NA	TGTGCCAGCAGCGTAGGCGGACAGGGGTCAGATACGCAGTATTTT	CASSVGGQGSDTQYF
NA	TRBV27	TRBJ1-2	once	TGTGCCAGCAGTTTTAAGGCAGGGCATGGCTACACCTTC	CASSFKAGHGYTF
NA	TRBV6-9	TRBJ1-1	NA	TGTGCCAGCCCCGGGACGGCCTACACTGAAGCTTTCTTT	CASPGTAYTEAFF
NA	TRBV5-8	TRBJ2-1	NA	TGTGCCAGCAGCTTTAGGGGCCCTACCTACAATGAGCAGTTCTTC	CASSFRGPTYNEQFF
NA	TRBV30	TRBJ2-1	NA	TGTGCCTGGAGTTGGGGGGCCTCCTACAATGAGCAGTTCTTC	CAWSWGASYNEQFF
TRBD1	TRBV6-6	TRBJ1-2	NA	TGTGCCAGCAGTTACCTTCGGGACAGACACTATGGCTACACCTTC	CASSYLRDRHYGYTF
NA	TRBV27	TRBJ2-5	NA	TGTGCCAGCAGTTCCTCATTGGGACAACAAGAGACCCAGTACTTC	CASSSSLGQQETQYF
NA	TRBV2	TRBJ2-2	NA	TGTGCCAGCAGTGAAGGTCGGGGTTTCGGGGAGCTGTTTTTT	CASSEGRGFGELFF
TRBD2	TRBV7-4	TRBJ2-3	NA	TGTGCCAGCAGCGAGGGACTAGCGGGAGGGCCGTCAGATACGCAGTATTTT	CASSEGLAGGPSDTQYF
TRBD1	TRBV28	TRBJ2-7	NA	TGTGCCAGCAGTTTAGGACAGGGTGGTGACGAGCAGTACTTC	CASSLGQGGDEQYF
TRBD2	TRBV6-6	TRBJ2-3	NA	TGTGCCAGCAGTCGGACTAGCGGGGGAACAGATACGCAGTATTTT	CASSRTSGGTDTQYF
TRBD2	TRBV4-3	TRBJ2-1	NA	TGCGCCAGCAGCCAAGCCCCGGGACTATCTGGGGAGCAGTTCTTC	CASSQAPGLSGEQFF
NA	TRBV27	TRBJ2-2	few	TGTGCCAGCAGTTTCGGTGGGGGCGCCGGCCCCACCGGGGAGCTGTTTTTT	CASSFGGGAGPTGELFF
NA	TRBV28	TRBJ2-7	NA	TGTGCCAGCAGTCCTGGCCCACTCGAGCAGTACTTC	CASSPGPLEQYF
NA	TRBV29-1	TRBJ1-5	NA	TGCAGCGTTGAAGAGGGGACCGGTCAGCCCCAGCATTTT	CSVEEGTGQPQHF